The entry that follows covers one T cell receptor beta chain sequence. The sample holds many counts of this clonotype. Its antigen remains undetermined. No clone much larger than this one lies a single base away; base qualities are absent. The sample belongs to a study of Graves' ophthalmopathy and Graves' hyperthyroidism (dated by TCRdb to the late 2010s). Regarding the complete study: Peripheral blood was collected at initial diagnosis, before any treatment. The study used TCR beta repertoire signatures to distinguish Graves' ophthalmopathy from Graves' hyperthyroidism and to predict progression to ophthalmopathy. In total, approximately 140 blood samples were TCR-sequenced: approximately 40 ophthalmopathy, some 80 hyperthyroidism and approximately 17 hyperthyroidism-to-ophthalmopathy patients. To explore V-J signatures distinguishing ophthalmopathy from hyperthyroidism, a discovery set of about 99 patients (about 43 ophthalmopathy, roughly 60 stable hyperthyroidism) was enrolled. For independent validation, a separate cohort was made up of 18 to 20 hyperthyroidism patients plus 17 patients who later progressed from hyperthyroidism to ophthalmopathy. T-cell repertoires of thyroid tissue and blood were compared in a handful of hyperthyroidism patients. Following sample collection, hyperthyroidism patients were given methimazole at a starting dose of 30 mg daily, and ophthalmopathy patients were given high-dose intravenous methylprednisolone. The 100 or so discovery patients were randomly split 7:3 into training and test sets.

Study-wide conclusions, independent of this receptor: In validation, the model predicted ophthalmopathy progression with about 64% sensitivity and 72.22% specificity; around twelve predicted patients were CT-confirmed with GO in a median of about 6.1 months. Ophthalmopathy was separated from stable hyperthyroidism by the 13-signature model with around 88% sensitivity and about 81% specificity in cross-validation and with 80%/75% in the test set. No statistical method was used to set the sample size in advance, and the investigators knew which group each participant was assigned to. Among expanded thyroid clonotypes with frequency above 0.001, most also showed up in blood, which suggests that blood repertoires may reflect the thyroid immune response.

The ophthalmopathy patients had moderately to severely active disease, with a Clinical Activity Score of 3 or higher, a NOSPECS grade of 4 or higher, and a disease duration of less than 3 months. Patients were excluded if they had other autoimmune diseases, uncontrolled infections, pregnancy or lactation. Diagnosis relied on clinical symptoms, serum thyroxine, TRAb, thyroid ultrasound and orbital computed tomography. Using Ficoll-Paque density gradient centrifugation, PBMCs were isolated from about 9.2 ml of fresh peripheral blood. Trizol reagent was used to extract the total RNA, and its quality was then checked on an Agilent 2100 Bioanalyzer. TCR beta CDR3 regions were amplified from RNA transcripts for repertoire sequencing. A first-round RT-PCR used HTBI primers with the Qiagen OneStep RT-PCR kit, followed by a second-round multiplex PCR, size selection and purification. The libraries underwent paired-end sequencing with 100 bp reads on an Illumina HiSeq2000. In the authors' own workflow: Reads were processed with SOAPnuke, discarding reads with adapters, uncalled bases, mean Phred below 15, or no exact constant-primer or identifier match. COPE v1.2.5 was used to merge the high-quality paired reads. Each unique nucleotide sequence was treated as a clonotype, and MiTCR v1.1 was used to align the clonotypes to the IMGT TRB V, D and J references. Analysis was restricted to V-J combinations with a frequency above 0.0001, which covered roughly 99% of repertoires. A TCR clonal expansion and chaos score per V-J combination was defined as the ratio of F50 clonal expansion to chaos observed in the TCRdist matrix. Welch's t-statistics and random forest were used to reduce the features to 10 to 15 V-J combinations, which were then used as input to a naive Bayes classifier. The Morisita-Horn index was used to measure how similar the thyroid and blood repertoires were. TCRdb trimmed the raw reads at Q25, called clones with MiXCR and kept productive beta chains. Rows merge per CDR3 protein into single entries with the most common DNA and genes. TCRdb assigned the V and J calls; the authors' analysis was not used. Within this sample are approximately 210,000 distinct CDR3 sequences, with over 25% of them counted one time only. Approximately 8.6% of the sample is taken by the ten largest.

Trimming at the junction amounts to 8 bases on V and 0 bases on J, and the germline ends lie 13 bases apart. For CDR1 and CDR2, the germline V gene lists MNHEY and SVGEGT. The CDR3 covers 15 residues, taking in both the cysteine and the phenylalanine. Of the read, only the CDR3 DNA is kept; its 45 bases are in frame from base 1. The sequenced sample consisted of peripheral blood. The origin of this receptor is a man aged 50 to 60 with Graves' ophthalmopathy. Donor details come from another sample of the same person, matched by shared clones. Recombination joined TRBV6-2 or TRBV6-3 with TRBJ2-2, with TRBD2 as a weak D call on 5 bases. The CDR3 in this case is CASSKDWPNTGELFF. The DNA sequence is TGTGCCAGCTCTAAGGACTGGCCGAACACCGGGGAGCTGTTTTTT.